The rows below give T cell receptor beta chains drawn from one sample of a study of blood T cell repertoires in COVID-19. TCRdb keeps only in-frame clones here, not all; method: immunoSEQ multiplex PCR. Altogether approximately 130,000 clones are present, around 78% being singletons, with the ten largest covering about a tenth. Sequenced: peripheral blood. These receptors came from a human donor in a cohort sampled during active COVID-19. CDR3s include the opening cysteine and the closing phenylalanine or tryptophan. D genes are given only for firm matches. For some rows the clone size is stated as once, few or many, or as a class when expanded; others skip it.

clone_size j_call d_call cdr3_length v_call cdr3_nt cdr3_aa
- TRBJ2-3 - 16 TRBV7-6 TGTGCCAGCAGCCCCCGCCCCGTCCGGGGAGGAGATACGCAGTATTTT CASSPRPVRGGDTQYF
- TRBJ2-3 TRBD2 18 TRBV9 TGTGCCAGCAGCGTAAGTGTCCTAGCGGGGGGGTTCGCAGATACGCAGTATTTT CASSVSVLAGGFADTQYF
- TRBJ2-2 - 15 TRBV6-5 TGTGCCAGCACCGGATGGGGGGAGAACACCGGGGAGCTGTTTTTT CASTGWGENTGELFF
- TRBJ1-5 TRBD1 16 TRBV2 TGTGCCAGCAGTGACTTCGGGGACAGGGTTCATCAGCCCCAGCATTTT CASSDFGDRVHQPQHF
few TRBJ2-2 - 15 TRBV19 TGTGCCAGTAGCCCCGCCGGGAGACTCACCGGGGAGCTGTTTTTT CASSPAGRLTGELFF
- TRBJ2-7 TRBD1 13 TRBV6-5 TGTGCCACTCGCTCCGGGACAGGCTACGAGCAGTACTTC CATRSGTGYEQYF
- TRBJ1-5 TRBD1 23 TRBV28 TGTGCCAGCAACCTAGGGGGACAGGTTATTGGAAACTATAGGATAAATAGCAATCAGCCCCAGCATTTT CASNLGGQVIGNYRINSNQPQHF
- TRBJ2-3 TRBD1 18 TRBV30 TGTGCCTGGAGTGCCAGCAGGGACCGGACAGGGTTCTCAGATACGCAGTATTTT CAWSASRDRTGFSDTQYF
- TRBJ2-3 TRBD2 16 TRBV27 TGTGCCAGCGGCACCCTGGGCCGGGGGGTATCCAGCTCCCCGTATTTT CASGTLGRGVSSSPYF
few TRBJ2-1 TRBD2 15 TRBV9 TGTGCCAGCAGCGTAGCGCCGGGAGGGACATTTGAGCAGTTCTTC CASSVAPGGTFEQFF
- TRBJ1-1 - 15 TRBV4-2 TGTGCCAGCAGCCAAAGACAGGACCTGAACACTGAAGCTTTCTTT CASSQRQDLNTEAFF
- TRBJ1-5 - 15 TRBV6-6 TGTGCCAGCAGTTACCCCCACGGGGACAATCAGCCCCAGCATTTT CASSYPHGDNQPQHF
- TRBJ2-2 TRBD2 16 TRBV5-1 TGCGCCAGCAGCCCTACTAGCGGGGCGAACACCGGGGAGCTGTTTTTT CASSPTSGANTGELFF
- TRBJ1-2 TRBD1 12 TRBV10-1 TGCGCCAGCGGGACAGAATCCTATGGCTACACCTTC CASGTESYGYTF
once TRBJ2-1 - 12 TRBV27 TGTGCCAGCAGACAAAACTACAATGAGCAGTTCTTC CASRQNYNEQFF
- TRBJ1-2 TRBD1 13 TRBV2 TGTGCCAGCGGGAGACAGGGAATGGGTGGCTACACCTTC CASGRQGMGGYTF
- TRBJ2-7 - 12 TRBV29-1 TGCAGCGTTTCCCAGGATGGTTACGAGCAGTACTTC CSVSQDGYEQYF
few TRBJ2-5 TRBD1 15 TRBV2 TGTGCCAGCAGGGTGGACAGGGGGCACCAAGAGACCCAGTACTTC CASRVDRGHQETQYF
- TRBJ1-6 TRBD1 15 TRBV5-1 TGCGCCAGCAGCCGACGACAGGGAGATGGTTCACCCCTCCACTTT CASSRRQGDGSPLHF
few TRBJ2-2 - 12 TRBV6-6 TGTGCCAGCAGGCAGGCCTCCGGGGAGCTGTTTTTT CASRQASGELFF
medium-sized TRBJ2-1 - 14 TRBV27 TGTGCCAGCGGGGAAAGGGGCCCAAACAATGAGCAGTTCTTC CASGERGPNNEQFF
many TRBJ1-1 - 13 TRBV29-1 TGCAGCGCCGCTAGGGACATCAACACTGAAGCTTTCTTT CSAARDINTEAFF
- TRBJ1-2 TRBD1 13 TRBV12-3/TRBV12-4 TGTGCCAGCAGTCCAGACAGGGCTCGCGGCTACACCTTC CASSPDRARGYTF
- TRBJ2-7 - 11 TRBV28 TGTGCCAGCAGTTATCGGTTCGAGCAGTACTTC CASSYRFEQYF
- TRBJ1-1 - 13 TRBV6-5 TGTGCCAGCAGCCTCACAGAGAACACTGAAGCTTTCTTT CASSLTENTEAFF
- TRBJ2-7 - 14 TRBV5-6 TGTGCCAGCAGCTTGGGCAGCCAGGCGTACGAGCAGTACTTC CASSLGSQAYEQYF
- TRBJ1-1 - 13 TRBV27 TGTGCCAGCAGTTTAAAGGGGGACACTGAAGCTTTCTTT CASSLKGDTEAFF
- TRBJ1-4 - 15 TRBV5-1 TGCGCCAGCAGGCGACAGCCAGCAACTAATGAAAAACTGTTTTTT CASRRQPATNEKLFF
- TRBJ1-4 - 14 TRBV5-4 TGTGCCAGCAGCTACTACGCAACTAATGAAAAACTGTTTTTT CASSYYATNEKLFF
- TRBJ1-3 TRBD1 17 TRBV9 TGTGCCAGCAGCGTAGCCCCGAGCAGGGGGGCTGGAAACACCATATATTTT CASSVAPSRGAGNTIYF
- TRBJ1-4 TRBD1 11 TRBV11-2 TGTGCCAGCAGCTTTCCGGGACAGATGTTTTTT CASSFPGQMFF
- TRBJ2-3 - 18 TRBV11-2 TGTGCCAGCAGCTTATCCGTCGGAGGGCGGAGAGGCACAGATACGCAGTATTTT CASSLSVGGRRGTDTQYF
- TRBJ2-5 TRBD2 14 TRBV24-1 TGTGCCACCAGTGACCCCGGGGGGATAGAGACCCAGTACTTC CATSDPGGIETQYF
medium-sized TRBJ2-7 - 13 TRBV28 TGTGCCAGCAGCCAGGGCCTGAACTACGAGCAGTACTTC CASSQGLNYEQYF
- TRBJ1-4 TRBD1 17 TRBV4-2 TGTGCCAGCAGCCAAGGGGGGACAGGGCGTACTAATGAAAAACTGTTTTTT CASSQGGTGRTNEKLFF
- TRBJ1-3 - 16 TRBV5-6 TGTGCCAGCAGCCGGCGGGCCGGAATTTACGGAAACACCATATATTTT CASSRRAGIYGNTIYF
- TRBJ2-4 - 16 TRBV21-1 TGTGCCAGCAGCTTCCAGGGACAGGGTCTCAGGAACATTCAGTACTTC CASSFQGQGLRNIQYF
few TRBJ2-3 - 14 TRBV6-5 TGTGCCGGCAGGGGGGCCCTAGGGACAGATACGCAGTATTTT CAGRGALGTDTQYF
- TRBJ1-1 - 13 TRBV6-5 TGTGCCAGCAGCCCGAGACAGAACACTGAAGCTTTCTTT CASSPRQNTEAFF
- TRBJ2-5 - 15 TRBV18 TGTGCCAGCTCACCCCTCGGAGGGGCCCAAGAGACCCAGTACTTC CASSPLGGAQETQYF
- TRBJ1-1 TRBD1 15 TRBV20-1 TGCAGTGCTAGTCCAAGGGACAGGGGGAACACTGAAGCTTTCTTT CSASPRDRGNTEAFF
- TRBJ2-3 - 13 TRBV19 TGTGCCAGTAGTAGCGTCTCTACAGATACGCAGTATTTT CASSSVSTDTQYF
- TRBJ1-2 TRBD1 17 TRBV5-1 TGCGCCAGCAGCCCATACCCCGGACAGGGGGCGAGCTATGGCTACACCTTC CASSPYPGQGASYGYTF
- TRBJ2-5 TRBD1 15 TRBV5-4 TGTGCCAGCAGCCGACAGGGGGTTGAGGGAGAGACCCAGTACTTC CASSRQGVEGETQYF
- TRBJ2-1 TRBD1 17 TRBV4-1 TGCGCCAGCAGCCATCTCCCGCGGACAGGAACGTACAATGAGCAGTTCTTC CASSHLPRTGTYNEQFF
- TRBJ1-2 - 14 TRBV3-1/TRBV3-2 TGTGCCAGCAGCCAGGCACAGGTTAGATATGGCTACACCTTC CASSQAQVRYGYTF
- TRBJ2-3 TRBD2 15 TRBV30 TGTGCCTGGAGTATGGGACTAGCGGGGGGACAGACGCAGTATTTT CAWSMGLAGGQTQYF
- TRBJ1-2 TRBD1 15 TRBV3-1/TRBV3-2 TGTGCCAGCAGCCAAGTACAGGGGGCTAGATATGGCTACACCTTC CASSQVQGARYGYTF
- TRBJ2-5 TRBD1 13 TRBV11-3 TGTGCCAGCAGCGTAGGGGGCTGGGAGACCCAGTACTTC CASSVGGWETQYF
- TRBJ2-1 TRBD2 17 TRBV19 TGTGCCAGTAGTATCCCCTCACTAGCGGGGGGGCTTAATGAGCAGTTCTTC CASSIPSLAGGLNEQFF
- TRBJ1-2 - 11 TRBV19 TGTGCCAGTAGTATGGGAGGGGGCTACACCTTC CASSMGGGYTF
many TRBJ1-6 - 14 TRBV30 TGTGCCTGGAGTGGTGGGACACTGGGTTCACCCCTCCACTTT CAWSGGTLGSPLHF
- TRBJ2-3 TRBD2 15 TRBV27 TGTGCCAGCAGTTTTAGCGGGGGGCACACAGATACGCAGTATTTT CASSFSGGHTDTQYF
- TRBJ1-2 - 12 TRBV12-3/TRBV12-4 TGTGCCAGCAGTTTAAACATCCATGGCTACACCTTC CASSLNIHGYTF
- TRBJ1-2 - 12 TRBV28 TGTGCCAGCAACGACAGTAACTATGGCTACACCTTC CASNDSNYGYTF
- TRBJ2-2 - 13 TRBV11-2 TGTGCCAGCAGCTTAGACCGGGACGGGGAGCTGTTTTTT CASSLDRDGELFF
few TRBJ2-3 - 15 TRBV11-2 TGTGCCAGCAGCCCTACAGGGAGGGACACAGATACGCAGTATTTT CASSPTGRDTDTQYF
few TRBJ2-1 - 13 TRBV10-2 TGCGCCAGCAGTCGGACAGCCATCAATGAGCAGTTCTTC CASSRTAINEQFF
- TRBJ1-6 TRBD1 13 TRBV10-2 TGCGCCAGTCTCGACAGGGGTGATTCACCCCTCCACTTT CASLDRGDSPLHF
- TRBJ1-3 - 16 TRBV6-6 TGTGCCAGCAGTTTCCTCCTGGACTTCCAAGGAAACACCATATATTTT CASSFLLDFQGNTIYF